This TCR beta chain originates from a study of blood T cells in healthy people across ages. In germline, CDR1 is MNHEY, CDR2 SMNVEV (reference sequence). The CDR3 is made up of 12 amino acids. V lost 8 bases to trimming and J lost 6 bases; unmatched junction nucleotides: 1. The second PCR ran roughly 7 to 11 cycles with a sample-barcoded 5' primer and J-beta primers. Via MiXCR, TCRdb re-called the 5' RACE reads, giving one row per CDR3 protein. The table includes approximately 1.5 million distinct CDR3 sequences, roughly 30% detected once. This chain joins TRBV27 and TRBJ2-2; 9 bases are a match to TRBD1. The origin of this receptor is a woman aged 25 to 39 in good health. Sequencing was carried out using blood. CDR3: CASGQGSGELFF. The CDR3 bases are TGTGCCAGCGGACAGGGGTCCGGGGAGCTGTTTTTT.